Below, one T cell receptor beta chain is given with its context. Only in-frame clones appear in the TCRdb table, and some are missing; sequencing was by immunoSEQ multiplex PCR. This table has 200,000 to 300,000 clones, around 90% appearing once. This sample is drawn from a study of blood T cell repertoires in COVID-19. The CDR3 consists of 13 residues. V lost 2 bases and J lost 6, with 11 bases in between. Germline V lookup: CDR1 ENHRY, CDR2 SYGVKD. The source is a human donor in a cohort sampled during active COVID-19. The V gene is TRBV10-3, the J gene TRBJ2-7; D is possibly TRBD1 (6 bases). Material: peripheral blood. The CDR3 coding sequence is TGTGCCATCAGTGAGACCCCAGGGGTCGAGCAGTACTTC. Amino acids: CAISETPGVEQYF.